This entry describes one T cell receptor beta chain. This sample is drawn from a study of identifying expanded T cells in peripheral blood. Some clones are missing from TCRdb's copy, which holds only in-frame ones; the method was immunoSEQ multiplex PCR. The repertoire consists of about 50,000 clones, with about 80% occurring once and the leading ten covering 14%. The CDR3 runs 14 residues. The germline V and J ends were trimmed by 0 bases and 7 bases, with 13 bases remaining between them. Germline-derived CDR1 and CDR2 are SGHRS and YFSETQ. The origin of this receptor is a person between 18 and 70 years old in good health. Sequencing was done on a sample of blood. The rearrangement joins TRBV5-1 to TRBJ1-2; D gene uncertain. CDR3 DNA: TGCGCCAGCAGCTTGGAGGGTTCGGGGATTGGCTACACCTTC. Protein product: CASSLEGSGIGYTF. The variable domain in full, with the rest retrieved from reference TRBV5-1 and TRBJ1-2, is KAGVTQTPRYLIKTRGQQVTLSCSPISGHRSVSWYQQTPGQGLQFLFEYFSETQRNKGNFPGRFSGRQFSNSRSEMNVSTLELGDSALYLCASSLEGSGIGYTFGSGTRLTVV.